These 24 T cell receptor beta chains came from one sample sequenced in a study of T cell repertoires and HLA-DP antigens. Their specific antigens are unknown. The data were produced by immunoSEQ multiplex PCR, yet TCRdb's version contains in-frame clones alone and is incomplete. Of about 89,000 clones listed, roughly 86% are singletons. The specimen sequenced was CD4+ T cells from PBMCs. The receptor source for this set is a man aged 50 or older in good health and CMV-seronegative.

This chain's CDR3 is CASSQDRGRAQPQHF. The CDR3 DNA sequence: TGCGCCAGCAGCCAAGACAGGGGCAGGGCTCAGCCCCAGCATTTT. The V and J genes are TRBV4-3 and TRBJ1-5; possible D gene TRBD1, 6 bases. The CDR3 length is 15 residues. Germline V gives CDR1 LGHNA, CDR2 YSLEER. V was trimmed by 0 bases and J by 6 bases, leaving 12 bases between them.

The chain links TRBV19 to TRBJ2-7; D not certain. V dropped 2 bases and J dropped 2 bases, with 13 bases sitting between them. Germline V gene data show CDR1 as LNHDA and CDR2 as SQIVND (reference sequence). The CDR3 consists of 15 residues. The CDR3 is CASSISRVPTYEQYF. The CDR3 DNA reads as TGTGCCAGTAGTATAAGTCGGGTCCCCACCTACGAGCAGTACTTC.

V gene TRBV4-1 combines with J gene TRBJ2-7; D may be TRBD1 (6 bases). The ends were cut back, 1 base at V and 2 bases at J, with 12 bases in the middle. Per germline, CDR1 MGHRA and CDR2 YSYEKL. The CDR3 totals 15 residues. CDR3 in amino acids: CASSQVPGTTYEQYF. DNA of the CDR3: TGCGCCAGCAGCCAAGTACCCGGGACAACCTACGAGCAGTACTTC.

This clone was picked up a small number of times. This chain links TRBV7-2 with TRBJ2-7, with 9 positions matching TRBD1. The CDR3 extends over 15 amino acids. Germline lookup yields CDR1 SGHTA and CDR2 FQGNSA. J was trimmed by 3 bases and V by 1 base; bases with no gene match: 4. CDR3 loop: CASSLVSGQGYEQYF. Here the CDR3 DNA reads TGTGCCAGCAGCTTAGTATCGGGACAGGGCTACGAGCAGTACTTC.

The chain has TRBV20-1 and TRBJ2-7; D ambiguous. Trimming removed 2 bases at V and 4 bases at J, with 6 bases between. The CDR3 extends over 11 amino acids. The germline CDR1 and CDR2 sequences are DFQATT and SNEGSKA (reference sequence). This CDR3 is CSARKTYEQYF. The CDR3, as DNA: TGCAGTGCTAGAAAAACTTACGAGCAGTACTTC.

The rearrangement uses TRBV28 and TRBJ2-3; 7 bases fit TRBD2. CDR3 length equals 15 residues. CDR1 and CDR2 from the germline V gene are MDHEN and SYDVKM. With V trimmed by 6 bases and J by 7 bases, 13 bases remained unmatched. The CDR3 loop reads CASSPGGGALHTQYF. CDR3 DNA: TGTGCCAGCAGCCCCGGGGGAGGGGCCTTACATACGCAGTATTTT.

The chain links TRBV28 to TRBJ1-1; no clear D. There are 11 residues in the CDR3. Germline CDR1 is MDHEN and CDR2 is SYDVKM. V shed 7 bases and J shed 11 bases, with 14 bases lying between them. CDR3 loop: CASTSTSGAFF. The CDR3 DNA is TGTGCCAGCACCTCGACTTCGGGGGCTTTCTTT.

The CDR3 spells CASSLEVGSIYEQYF. CDR3 bases: TGTGCCAGCAGCTTAGAGGTCGGTTCCATATACGAGCAGTACTTC. The genes are TRBV7-6 and TRBJ2-7; D unclear. The V end was cut by 1 base, the J end by 4 bases, with 14 bases between. Germline V gene data show CDR1 as SGHVS and CDR2 as FNYEAQ. CDR3 length: 15 amino acids.

V gene TRBV28 combines with J gene TRBJ2-7; D unclear. CDR1 is MDHEN and CDR2 is SYDVKM in the germline V gene. V was pared by 6 bases and J by 5 bases, with 14 bases between. The CDR3 covers 13 residues. The CDR3 DNA is TGTGCCAGCAGAGAAAGCACCGCCCACGAGCAGTACTTC. Translating it yields CASRESTAHEQYF.

The V call is TRBV6-6, the J call TRBJ2-1; the match to TRBD1 covers 8 bases. Germline V gene sequence: CDR1 MNHNY, CDR2 SVGAGI (reference sequence). The CDR3 totals 14 residues. Trimming cost V 2 bases and J 6 bases; bases outside gene matches: 3. The CDR3 bases are TGTGCCAGCAGTTACACTGACAGGGGCAATGAGCAGTTCTTC. It translates to CASSYTDRGNEQFF.

The CDR3 loop is CASGTGDNFYGYTF. CDR3 DNA sequence: TGTGCCAGCGGAACAGGGGACAACTTCTATGGCTACACCTTC. The J gene is TRBJ1-2, the V gene TRBV6-5, with 7 bases aligning to TRBD1. Per germline, CDR1 MNHEY and CDR2 SVGAGI. Trimming at V came to 8 bases and at J to 4 bases, leaving 10 bases not matched to a gene. This CDR3 comprises 14 residues.

There are a few counts of this clone. The chain is built from TRBV9 and TRBJ1-2, with a tentative D call TRBD1 (6 bases). CDR1 and CDR2 from the germline V gene are SGDLS and YYNGEE. Trimming took off 3 bases at V and 4 bases at J, with 10 bases between the two ends. This CDR3 region has 13 residues. The CDR3 sequence: CASSGRGGYGYTF. DNA of the CDR3: TGTGCCAGCAGCGGCAGGGGCGGCTATGGCTACACCTTC.

This chain's CDR3 is CASSRPGLRETQYF. In DNA form, the CDR3 reads TGTGCCAGCAGCCGCCCGGGACTCAGGGAGACCCAGTACTTC. This sequence joins TRBV5-4 and TRBJ2-5; a weak D match, TRBD2 (6 bases). This CDR3 is 14 amino acids long. Trimming took 4 bases from V and 5 from J, leaving 15 bases between them. Germline V CDR1 and CDR2: SGHNT, YYREEE (reference sequence).

There are a few counts of this clone. The chain recombines TRBV5-1 with TRBJ1-2, with TRBD1 matching over 11 bases. The ends lost 0 bases at V and 7 bases at J; junction bases unmatched: 5. Germline V gives CDR1 SGHRS, CDR2 YFSETQ. This CDR3 is built from 15 residues. The CDR3: CASSLGGQGASGYTF. The CDR3 DNA reads TGCGCCAGCAGCTTGGGTGGACAGGGGGCTTCTGGCTACACCTTC.

The gene calls are TRBV29-1 and TRBJ1-2; possibly TRBD1 for D (6 bases). V was pared by 8 bases and J by 1 base, with 14 bases between. Germline V CDR1 and CDR2: SQVTM, ANQGSEA. The CDR3 runs 13 residues. The CDR3 is CSIGQSLNYGYTF. For the CDR3, the DNA is TGCAGCATCGGACAGTCGCTTAACTATGGCTACACCTTC.

This clone turned up a few times. CDR3 nucleotide sequence: TGTGCCAGCAGCTTGGGGCGGACCCGAGAGACCCAGTACTTC. It translates to CASSLGRTRETQYF. J is TRBJ2-5 and V is TRBV5-8; D ambiguous. Trimming pared 0 bases from V and 4 bases from J, leaving 10 bases between. Germline V CDR1 and CDR2: SGHTS, YDEGEE. The CDR3 consists of 14 residues.

The rearrangement uses TRBV18 and TRBJ2-7, with 7 bases fitting TRBD2. CDR3 size: 14 residues. V trimming: 5 bases; J trimming: 0 bases; junction bases outside the gene matches: 4. Germline V gives CDR1 KGHSH, CDR2 LQKENI. This chain's CDR3 is CASSTSALSYEQYF. The CDR3 region has the DNA TGTGCCAGCTCAACTAGCGCCCTCTCCTACGAGCAGTACTTC.

On this clone itself: The germline gene is not matched at one end of the junction; a read error may be the cause. The chain joins TRBV5-1 to TRBJ2-2, with D maybe TRBD1 (6 bases). Per germline, CDR1 SGHRS and CDR2 YFSETQ. CDR3 length: 15 residues. The CDR3 bases are TGCGCCAGCAGTTTGGGGGCACGGGACACCGGGGAGCTGTTTTTT. It encodes CASSLGARDTGELFF.

This chain links TRBV7-9 with TRBJ1-1; D is unresolved. V lost 5 bases and J 4 bases, leaving 5 bases between the germline ends. The CDR3 sequence is 11 residues long. Looked up from germline, CDR1 is SEHNR and CDR2 is FQNEAQ (reference sequence). As DNA, the CDR3 is TGTGCCAGCAGCCCATTCACTGAAGCTTTCTTT. This codes for CASSPFTEAFF.

V is TRBV18 and J is TRBJ1-4; perhaps TRBD1 as D (6 bases). V lost 5 bases to trimming and J lost 0 bases, with 10 bases between them. The CDR3 extends over 15 amino acids. CDR1 and CDR2 (germline): KGHSH, LQKENI. CDR3 coding DNA: TGTGCCAGCTCAGGACAGATGGCAACTAATGAAAAACTGTTTTTT. Protein sequence: CASSGQMATNEKLFF.

This chain links TRBV6-1 with TRBJ1-1; D uncertain. This CDR3 region has 14 residues. Between the trimmed V and J ends, which lost 3 bases and 0 bases, there was a span of 8 bases. The germline gives CDR1 MNHNS, CDR2 SASEGT. The CDR3 reads CASSEGGMNTEAFF. The CDR3 DNA follows: TGTGCCAGCAGTGAGGGCGGAATGAACACTGAAGCTTTCTTT.

The chain employs TRBV28 and TRBJ1-5; D gene uncertain. The CDR3 is made up of 14 amino acids. The germline V gene encodes CDR1 MDHEN and CDR2 SYDVKM. Trimming left V 6 bases short and J 1 base short, with 10 bases between. This CDR3 reads CASRPLASNQPQHF. As DNA, the CDR3 is TGTGCCAGCAGACCACTTGCGAGCAATCAGCCCCAGCATTTT.

This clone has only one observation. This chain links TRBV10-3 with TRBJ2-7, with TRBD1 matching over 9 bases. The germline CDR1 and CDR2 sequences are ENHRY and SYGVKD. Germline trimming cut 3 bases from V and 7 bases from J; bases unmatched to any gene: 7. This CDR3 has 14 amino acids. In DNA, the CDR3 is TGTGCCATCAGTGAAGGGACAGGGATGGGGGAGCAGTACTTC. Its translation is CAISEGTGMGEQYF.

The chain uses TRBV18 and TRBJ2-7; TRBD1 might be the D (5 bases). With 10 bases removed from V and 7 bases from J, the gap between germline ends came to 23 bases. Germline values: CDR1 KGHSH, CDR2 LQKENI. This CDR3 has 14 residues. CDR3 nucleotide sequence: TGTGCCACTCAAGGTTCTTGGGGCGCCGGGGAGCAGTACTTC. Protein product: CATQGSWGAGEQYF.